Described below is a single T cell receptor beta chain sequence and its context. Its antigen remains unknown. The CDR3 extends over 14 amino acids. Germline CDR1 is LGHDT and CDR2 is YNNKEL (reference sequence). The sample originates from a study of monozygotic twins with inflammatory bowel disease. General study points: Versus healthy twins, IBD patients showed fewer clonotypes shared with others, especially with disease activity. Healthy co-twins, by inverse Simpson, had higher TCRbeta diversity than their siblings with IBD.

TCRdb reprocessed the 5' RACE reads; each CDR3 protein has one entry and no DNA is given. The sample table sets out 330,000 or so distinct CDR3 sequences. Investigators extracted total RNA from whole blood and did not sort T cells. Sequencing was carried out using blood. The TCR was taken from a human donor with ulcerative colitis or Crohn's disease, or a healthy co-twin of an affected twin (not recorded which). This chain links TRBV3-1 with TRBJ2-7; TCRdb's D call of TRBD1 is untestable without DNA. The CDR3 spells CASSQAGTGGQQYF.